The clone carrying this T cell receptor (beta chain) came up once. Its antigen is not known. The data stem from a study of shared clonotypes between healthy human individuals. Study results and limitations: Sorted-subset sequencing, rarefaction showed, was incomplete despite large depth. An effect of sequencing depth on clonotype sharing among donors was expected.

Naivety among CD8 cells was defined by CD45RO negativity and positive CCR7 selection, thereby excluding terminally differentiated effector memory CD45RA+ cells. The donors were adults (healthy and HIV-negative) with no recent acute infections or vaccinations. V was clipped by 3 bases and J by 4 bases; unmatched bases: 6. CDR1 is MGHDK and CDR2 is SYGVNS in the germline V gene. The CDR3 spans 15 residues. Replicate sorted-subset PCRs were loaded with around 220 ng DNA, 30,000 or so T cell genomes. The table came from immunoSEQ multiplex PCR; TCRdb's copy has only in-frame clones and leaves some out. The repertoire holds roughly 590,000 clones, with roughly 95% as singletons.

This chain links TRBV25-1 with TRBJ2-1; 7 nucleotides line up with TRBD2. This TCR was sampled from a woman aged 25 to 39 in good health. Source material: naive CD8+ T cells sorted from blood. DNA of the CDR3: TGTGCCAGCAGTGATTTGCGGGAGTTTTACAATGAGCAGTTCTTC. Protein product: CASSDLREFYNEQFF.